Shown below are 8 T cell receptor beta chains from a single sample sequenced in a study of radiotherapy plus CTLA-4 blockade in lung cancer. Data came from immunoSEQ multiplex PCR; TCRdb stores just in-frame clones and leaves some out. The sample shows about 66,000 clones, approximately 82% of them seen only once. Sequencing used peripheral blood, obtained from a patient treated with radiotherapy plus ipilimumab. The source of these receptors is a human donor with non-small cell lung cancer who had a partial response to radiotherapy plus ipilimumab.

This rearrangement joins TRBV6-6 to TRBJ2-7; D is unclear. Trimming left V 2 bases short and J 3 bases short, with 14 bases between. CDR3 size: 15 residues. Germline values: CDR1 MNHNY, CDR2 SVGAGI (reference sequence). Written as DNA, the CDR3 is TGTGCCAGCAGTTACCCGAGAGCATCGGTCTACGAGCAGTACTTC. Translating gives CASSYPRASVYEQYF.

The chain employs TRBV10-1 and TRBJ2-3; the D gene is possibly TRBD2 (6 bases). CDR3 length: 14 residues. Trimming shortened V by 5 bases and J by 4 bases, and 13 bases separated the two germline ends. Germline values: CDR1 WNHNN, CDR2 SYGVQD (reference sequence). The CDR3 loop reads CASSPGGGADTQYF. The CDR3 DNA follows: TGCGCCAGCAGTCCCGGAGGAGGGGCAGATACGCAGTATTTT.

The genes are TRBV19 and TRBJ1-5, with D possibly being TRBD1 (5 bases). The CDR3 length is 15 residues. Germline CDR1 LNHDA, CDR2 SQIVND (reference sequence). V gave up 6 bases and J gave up 7 bases, with 19 bases separating them. CDR3: CASSLLGGVGQPQHF. The CDR3 DNA follows: TGTGCCAGTAGCCTTTTGGGGGGAGTTGGACAGCCCCAGCATTTT. The whole variable domain, filled in from reference TRBV19 and TRBJ1-5, reads DGGITQSPKYLFRKEGQNVTLSCEQNLNHDAMYWYRQDPGQGLRLIYYSQIVNDFQKGDIAEGYSVSREKKESFPLTVTSAQKNPTAFYLCASSLLGGVGQPQHFGDGTRLSIL.

This chain connects TRBV5-6 to TRBJ2-1, with 11 bases aligning to TRBD2. The length of the CDR3 is 15 residues. Germline CDR1 and CDR2: SGHDT and YYEEEE. J gave up 9 bases and V 4 bases, and 9 bases lay outside the gene matches. DNA of the CDR3: TGTGCCAGCAGCGGTACTAGCGGGAGCTGGGGTGAGCAGTTCTTC. This codes for CASSGTSGSWGEQFF.

The chain uses TRBV27 and TRBJ2-5; D may be TRBD1 (6 bases). The V gene lost 5 bases and the J gene lost 3 bases, with 13 bases spanning the gap. The CDR3 is 14 amino acids. Germline CDR1 reads MNHEY; CDR2 reads SMNVEV (reference sequence). The CDR3 coding sequence is TGTGCCAGCAGTCCCGTGGACAGAAAAGAGACCCAGTACTTC. Its translation is CASSPVDRKETQYF.

The chain employs TRBV2 and TRBJ2-5; weak D call: TRBD2 (6 bases). The V gene lost 7 bases and the J gene lost 5 bases, with 14 bases spanning the gap. The V gene's germline CDR1 is SNHLY and CDR2 FYNNEI. The CDR3 runs to 13 residues. The CDR3 region is CASNGGVWETQYF. The CDR3 nucleotides are TGTGCCAGCAACGGGGGAGTCTGGGAGACCCAGTACTTC.

This clone was seen only once. The gene calls are TRBV4-1 and TRBJ2-3; D ambiguous. CDR3 length equals 12 residues. V dropped 1 base and J dropped 12 bases, with 11 bases sitting between them. CDR1 is MGHRA and CDR2 is YSYEKL in the germline V gene. The CDR3 region has the DNA TGCGCCAGCAGCCAAGGTCCCGTTTCCCAGTATTTT. It codes for CASSQGPVSQYF.

The V and J genes are TRBV19 and TRBJ2-4, with D perhaps matching TRBD2 (5 bases). Trimming cost V 5 bases and J 3 bases, with 14 bases left between them. The germline V gene has CDR1 LNHDA and CDR2 SQIVND (reference sequence). This CDR3 contains 15 residues. The CDR3 DNA is TGTGCCAGTAGTCTGTTAGCGTGGGGCAAAAACATTCAGTACTTC. This sequence encodes CASSLLAWGKNIQYF.